What follows are 30 T cell receptor beta chains derived from one specimen sequenced in a study of T cells in tumors after PD-1 blockade. The method was immunoSEQ multiplex PCR; TCRdb's version includes in-frame clones alone and lacks a portion of them. The table has about 47,000 clones, 75% to 85% seen once. Sequenced material: PBMCs, taken before anti-PD-1 treatment. These receptors came from a human donor with basal cell carcinoma.

This clone was picked up a small number of times. The rearrangement links TRBV20-1 to TRBJ2-7, with a possible D match to TRBD1 (6 bases). The CDR3 is 10 amino acids. Germline assignment: CDR1 DFQATT and CDR2 SNEGSKA (reference sequence). V was cut by 7 bases and J by 6 bases, with 10 bases left in between. The CDR3 nucleotides read TGCAGTGTCCCGACAGGCGAGCAGTACTTC. Encoded protein: CSVPTGEQYF.

The sample holds one count of this clone. This chain connects TRBV5-1 to TRBJ2-2; TRBD1 matches at 10 bases. After removal of 5 bases from V and 2 bases from J, the junction contained 3 bases not matched to a gene. The CDR3 is 15 amino acids. CDR1 SGHRS and CDR2 YFSETQ come from the germline V gene. CDR3 sequence reads: CASRWDRGNTGELFF. CDR3 sequence (DNA): TGCGCCAGCAGGTGGGACAGGGGAAACACCGGGGAGCTGTTTTTT.

J is TRBJ1-3 and V is TRBV7-4; TRBD1 is a possible D gene (5 bases). There are 17 residues in the CDR3. Germline CDR1 is SGHVT and CDR2 is SQSDAQ. V shed 2 bases and J shed 0 bases, with 14 bases lying between them. This CDR3 is CASSLKGSLFSGNTIYF. The DNA for the CDR3 is TGTGCCAGCAGCTTAAAGGGGTCCCTGTTCTCTGGAAACACCATATATTTT.

V is TRBV23-1 and J is TRBJ2-2; D unclear. TRBV23-1 is an ORF, with its function uncertain. V was clipped by 2 bases and J by 6 bases, with 10 bases between them. This CDR3 has 14 amino acids. CDR3 DNA sequence: TGCGCCAGCAGTCAAAGGACCCGGCCCGGGGAGCTGTTTTTT. Protein sequence: CASSQRTRPGELFF.

The chain carries TRBV5-4 and TRBJ2-1; tentative D call: TRBD2 (6 bases). Trimming cost V 4 bases and J 2 bases, with 19 bases left between them. The germline V gene encodes CDR1 SGHNT and CDR2 YYREEE (reference sequence). The CDR3 consists of 17 residues. The CDR3 loop is CASSAVELGLAYNEQFF. Here the CDR3 DNA reads TGTGCCAGCAGCGCTGTGGAATTGGGACTCGCCTACAATGAGCAGTTCTTC.

DNA of the CDR3: TGTGCCAGCAGGTGGGAGACAGGGCCACTGTTTTTT. Its protein product is CASRWETGPLFF. The V call is TRBV3-1 (or the pseudogene TRBV3-2), the J call TRBJ1-4, with TRBD1 identical over 7 bases. J gave up 13 bases and V 6 bases, and 8 bases lay outside the gene matches. CDR1 is LGHDT and CDR2 is YNNKEL in the germline V gene (reference sequence). The CDR3 contains 12 residues.

This chain joins TRBV9 and TRBJ1-3; TRBD1 might be the D (5 bases). The V gene lost 3 bases and the J gene lost 0 bases, with 16 bases spanning the gap. CDR3 size: 17 residues. From germline, CDR1 is SGDLS and CDR2 YYNGEE. DNA of the CDR3: TGTGCCAGCAGCGACAGTACCCCGGGGGGCTCTGGAAACACCATATATTTT. This gives the protein CASSDSTPGGSGNTIYF.

V usage is TRBV5-6 and J usage is TRBJ1-5; maybe TRBD1 (5 bases). The V end was cut by 3 bases, the J end by 0 bases, with 13 bases between. Germline assignment: CDR1 SGHDT and CDR2 YYEEEE. The length of the CDR3 is 16 residues. CDR3 protein: CASSSDSKYSNQPQHF. The CDR3 region has the DNA TGTGCCAGCAGCTCAGACAGTAAATATAGCAATCAGCCCCAGCATTTT.

The gene calls are TRBV5-4 and TRBJ1-2; maybe TRBD1 (6 bases). This CDR3 has 15 amino acids. Trimming took 2 bases from V and 5 from J, leaving 16 bases between them. The germline gives CDR1 SGHNT, CDR2 YYREEE (reference sequence). CDR3 nucleotides: TGTGCCAGCAGCTTACCCCGTGGGGGCGGATATGGCTACACCTTC. Its protein is CASSLPRGGGYGYTF. The entire variable domain, with the rest obtained from reference TRBV5-4 and TRBJ1-2, is as follows: ETGVTQSPTHLIKTRGQQVTLRCSSQSGHNTVSWYQQALGQGPQFIFQYYREEENGRGNFPPRFSGLQFPNYSSELNVNALELDDSALYLCASSLPRGGGYGYTFGSGTRLTVV.

This clone was seen just once. V and J are TRBV28 and TRBJ1-2; D ambiguous. CDR1 and CDR2 (germline): MDHEN, SYDVKM. There are 15 residues in the CDR3. The ends were cut back, 7 bases at V and 4 bases at J, with 19 bases in the middle. CDR3 sequence reads: CASNFEAAPIYGYTF. CDR3 nucleotide sequence: TGTGCCAGCAACTTCGAGGCCGCACCGATCTATGGCTACACCTTC.

This clone was counted between two and nine times. The genes are TRBV7-9 and TRBJ1-2, with TRBD1 matching 7 bases. With 5 bases clipped from V and 4 bases from J, the junction kept 10 bases outside the gene matches. Germline lookup yields CDR1 SEHNR and CDR2 FQNEAQ (reference sequence). CDR3 length: 15 amino acids. CDR3 sequence: CASSRGTEVSYGYTF. CDR3 DNA: TGTGCCAGCAGCCGCGGGACAGAAGTTTCCTATGGCTACACCTTC.

This clone has just one count. The V and J genes are TRBV7-6 and TRBJ2-5, with a possible D match to TRBD2 (5 bases). With 5 bases removed from V and 3 bases from J, the gap between germline ends came to 13 bases. CDR1 and CDR2 (germline): SGHVS, FNYEAQ. The CDR3 is 14 residues long. The CDR3 nucleotides read TGTGCCAGCAGCCACACCGGGAAGAAAGAGACCCAGTACTTC. It is translated as CASSHTGKKETQYF.

This clone occurred once. The CDR3 sequence: CASSYPTSYEQYF. In DNA form, the CDR3 reads TGTGCCAGCAGTTACCCCACCTCCTACGAGCAGTACTTC. The chain employs TRBV6-5 and TRBJ2-7; D not resolved. The CDR3 covers 13 residues. Germline loops: CDR1 MNHEY, CDR2 SVGAGI. V shed 2 bases and J shed 0 bases, with 5 bases lying between them.

V and J are TRBV7-2 and TRBJ2-3; D uncertain. The CDR3 is 13 amino acids. Trimming cost V 4 bases and J 2 bases, with 7 bases left between them. Germline CDR1 reads SGHTA; CDR2 reads FQGNSA. CDR3: CASSWVDTDTQYF. CDR3 bases: TGTGCCAGCAGCTGGGTAGACACAGATACGCAGTATTTT.

The genes are TRBV15 and TRBJ1-2; the match to TRBD1 covers 8 bases. Germline V gene lookup returns CDR1 LNHNV and CDR2 YYDKDF (reference sequence). V was pared by 2 bases and J by 6 bases, with 8 bases of the junction left unmatched. The CDR3 totals 15 residues. The CDR3 region has the DNA TGTGCCACCAGCAGACCCACGGACAGGGATAATGGCTACACCTTC. It specifies CATSRPTDRDNGYTF.

This clone has just a few counts. The rearrangement links TRBV30 to TRBJ1-6, with TRBD1 matching 10 bases. The CDR3 is made up of 19 amino acids. CDR1 GTSNPN and CDR2 SVGIG come from the germline V gene (reference sequence). V lost 4 bases, J lost 0 bases, and 12 bases stayed unmatched. The CDR3 loop reads CAWKQGDRGAGSYNSPLHF. CDR3 DNA sequence: TGTGCCTGGAAACAGGGGGACAGGGGAGCGGGCTCCTATAATTCACCCCTCCACTTT.

Only a few counts were recorded for this clone. The rearrangement links TRBV7-9 to TRBJ1-1; D uncertain. Trimming shortened V by 1 base and J by 1 base, and 4 bases separated the two germline ends. CDR3 length: 13 amino acids. CDR1 is SEHNR and CDR2 is FQNEAQ in the germline V gene (reference sequence). The CDR3 nucleotides read TGTGCCAGCAGCTTAGAACAGAACACTGAAGCTTTCTTT. Its protein product is CASSLEQNTEAFF.

The chain carries TRBV9 and TRBJ1-4, with TRBD1 matching over 9 bases. The CDR3 length is 15 residues. V trimming: 4 bases; J trimming: 0 bases; junction bases outside the gene matches: 1. Germline lookup yields CDR1 SGDLS and CDR2 YYNGEE. CDR3 amino acids: CASSRTGATNEKLFF. The DNA of the CDR3 is TGTGCCAGCAGCAGGACAGGGGCAACTAATGAAAAACTGTTTTTT.

This clone was observed a handful of times. V usage is TRBV30 and J usage is TRBJ2-7; D uncertain. Germline values: CDR1 GTSNPN, CDR2 SVGIG (reference sequence). The CDR3 has 15 amino acids. The V gene lost 3 bases and the J gene lost 5 bases, with 20 bases spanning the gap. CDR3 loop: CAWSAESVTIDEQYF. CDR3 nucleotides: TGTGCCTGGAGCGCGGAGTCCGTCACAATAGACGAGCAGTACTTC.

This sequence joins TRBV9 and TRBJ1-1, with D unclear. V lost 1 base and J 5 bases, leaving 15 bases between the germline ends. Per germline, CDR1 SGDLS and CDR2 YYNGEE. The CDR3 has 15 amino acids. The CDR3 DNA reads as TGTGCCAGCAGCGTAAGTGTTGGGATGGCGACTGAAGCTTTCTTT. Protein sequence: CASSVSVGMATEAFF.

The chain is built from TRBV7-8 and TRBJ2-5; 7 bases are shared with TRBD1. This CDR3 has 15 amino acids. CDR1 is SGHVS, CDR2 FQNEAQ, per germline. With V trimmed by 5 bases and J by 1 base, 7 bases remained unmatched. For the CDR3, the DNA is TGTGCCAGCAGCCCCGGGACAGAAGTCCAAGAGACCCAGTACTTC. Protein sequence: CASSPGTEVQETQYF. The full variable domain, with the rest looked up from reference TRBV7-8 and TRBJ2-5, is GAGVSQSPRYKVAKRGQDVALRCDPISGHVSLFWYQQALGQGPEFLTYFQNEAQLDKSGLPSDRFFAERPEGSVSTLKIQRTQQEDSAVYLCASSPGTEVQETQYFGPGTRLLVL.

V gene TRBV3-1 (or the pseudogene TRBV3-2) combines with J gene TRBJ1-1; 8 nucleotides line up with TRBD1. Trimming removed 2 bases from V and 5 bases from J; junction bases left unmatched: 10. Germline values: CDR1 LGHDT, CDR2 YNNKEL (reference sequence). The CDR3 totals 16 residues. This CDR3 is CASSQRNGQGLTEAFF. The CDR3 DNA follows: TGTGCCAGCAGCCAACGCAATGGACAGGGTTTGACTGAAGCTTTCTTT.

The chain has TRBV3-1 (or the pseudogene TRBV3-2) and TRBJ1-5, with 8 bases lining up with TRBD1. V was clipped by 4 bases and J by 6 bases; unmatched bases: 11. This CDR3 is 16 amino acids long. The germline V gene encodes CDR1 LGHDT and CDR2 YNNKEL (reference sequence). As DNA, the CDR3 is TGTGCCAGCAGCCCGGTGAGTGGACAGGGTAGTCAGCCCCAGCATTTT. Translated, it gives CASSPVSGQGSQPQHF.

The chain links TRBV10-3 to TRBJ1-5; D is perhaps TRBD1 (6 bases). Looked up from germline, CDR1 is ENHRY and CDR2 is SYGVKD. The ends were cut back, 0 bases at V and 3 bases at J, with 9 bases in the middle. This CDR3 comprises 15 residues. The CDR3 DNA reads as TGTGCCATCAGTGAGTCTACAGGGCACAATCAGCCCCAGCATTTT. It is translated as CAISESTGHNQPQHF.

The chain links TRBV10-3 to TRBJ2-7, with 9 bases lining up with TRBD2. V shed 6 bases and J 4 bases; nucleotides not matched to a gene: 10. The germline V gene has CDR1 ENHRY and CDR2 SYGVKD. The CDR3 spans 15 residues. This chain's CDR3 is CAIRLAGENSYEQYF. The CDR3 DNA is TGTGCCATCAGACTAGCGGGTGAGAATAGTTACGAGCAGTACTTC.

V usage is TRBV6-1 and J usage is TRBJ1-6; D gene ambiguous. V gave up 3 bases and J gave up 2 bases, with 17 bases separating them. Germline assignment: CDR1 MNHNS and CDR2 SASEGT. CDR3 length: 18 amino acids. For the CDR3, the DNA is TGTGCCAGCAGTGAGATGACTGTATCTGAAGCCTATAATTCACCCCTCCACTTT. Protein sequence: CASSEMTVSEAYNSPLHF.

The chain joins TRBV5-5 to TRBJ1-3; TRBD1 might be the D (5 bases). CDR1 is SGHKS, CDR2 YYEKEE, per germline (reference sequence). V was pared by 4 bases and J by 1 base, with 15 bases between. CDR3 size: 16 residues. The CDR3 here is CASSAGTSMSGNTIYF. Here the CDR3 DNA reads TGTGCCAGCAGCGCCGGGACCTCAATGTCTGGAAACACCATATATTTT.

About this clone itself: A read error may account for a junction end that differs from germline. The genes are TRBV2 and TRBJ2-5, with D perhaps TRBD1 (6 bases). Per germline, CDR1 SNHLY and CDR2 FYNNEI. The CDR3 totals 14 residues. The CDR3 region has the DNA TGTGCCGGCAGTGAAAAGACAGGAGGAGAGACCCAGTACTTC. This translates into CAGSEKTGGETQYF. The full variable domain, with the rest looked up from reference TRBV2 and TRBJ2-5, is EPEVTQTPSHQVTQMGQEVILRCVPISNHLYFYWYRQILGQKVEFLVSFYNNEISEKSEIFDDQFSVERPDGSNFTLKIRSTKLEDSAMYFCAGSEKTGGETQYFGPGTRLLVL.

A remark on this clone: Additional DNA sequences in this sample encode the identical CDR3. The genes are TRBV11-3 and TRBJ2-3, with D possibly TRBD2 on 7 matching bases. The germline V and J ends were trimmed by 1 base and 2 bases, with 13 bases remaining between them. Germline CDR1 reads SGHNT; CDR2 reads YENEEA. This CDR3 region has 16 residues. The CDR3 DNA reads TGTGCCAGCAGCTTAGGAGGGGGGGGTTCCACAGATACGCAGTATTTT. It encodes CASSLGGGGSTDTQYF.

This sequence joins TRBV14 and TRBJ1-6, with D possibly being TRBD1 (6 bases). The CDR3 extends over 14 amino acids. Between the trimmed V and J ends, which lost 6 bases and 4 bases, there was a span of 10 bases. The V gene's germline CDR1 is SGHDN and CDR2 FVKESK. CDR3 region: CASRTQGYNSPLHF. The DNA for the CDR3 is TGTGCCAGCAGGACCCAGGGGTATAATTCACCCCTCCACTTT.